This T cell receptor (beta chain) was sequenced in a study of cytomegalovirus exposure and HLA in healthy donors. The CDR3 length is 15 residues. V was trimmed by 0 bases and J by 0 bases, leaving 9 bases between them. The germline V gene has CDR1 SGHRS and CDR2 YFSETQ. PCR amplification relied on 60 Vbeta primers (plus 13 Jbeta primers). Repertoires were generated with immunoSEQ multiplex PCR, while TCRdb's copy carries only in-frame clones and drops some. Here the sample table reports approximately 40,000 clones. As to this clone: Its antigen is not identified.

Everyone who donated was a healthy bone marrow donor. Whole-study findings and limits: In a later analysis, at a false discovery rate of 0.05, approximately 16,000 TCR beta sequences matched HLA alleles. Data from an earlier analysis indicated that most TCR beta V segments were productive either about 87% or about 30% of the time.

The TCR originated in a human donor in good health. The V gene is TRBV5-1, the J gene TRBJ1-1, with a tentative D call TRBD1 (5 bases). Sequenced material: PBMCs. CDR3 bases: TGCGCCAGCAGCTTGGACGGACAAATGAACACTGAAGCTTTCTTT. Encoded protein: CASSLDGQMNTEAFF.